A selection of T cell receptor beta chains follows, all from one sample in a study of blood T cell repertoires in COVID-19. Using immunoSEQ multiplex PCR, the repertoire was profiled, and TCRdb retains in-frame clones only, with some absent. The sample has about 170,000 clones, approximately 83% seen once. Sequencing used peripheral blood. These receptors all come from a human donor with acute or convalescent COVID-19. The donor label of this sample is uncertain. CDR3s include the opening cysteine and the closing phenylalanine or tryptophan. The D gene is left open where the match is weak. The listing skips clone size in some rows; elsewhere it reads once, few, many or a size class.

j_call d_call clone_size v_call cdr3_aa cdr3_nt
TRBJ2-1 . . TRBV5-4 CASSSQGYNEQFF TGTGCCAGCAGCTCCCAGGGTTACAATGAGCAGTTCTTC
TRBJ1-1 TRBD1 . TRBV2 CASRSRDSYTEAFF TGTGCCAGCAGGTCCCGGGACAGCTACACTGAAGCTTTCTTT
TRBJ1-2 . . TRBV7-9 CASSPGNPGDNYGYTF TGTGCCAGCAGCCCCGGAAACCCGGGAGATAACTATGGCTACACCTTC
TRBJ1-3 . . TRBV5-4 CASRPGPRDFAGNTIYF TGTGCCAGCAGACCCGGGCCTCGGGATTTCGCTGGAAACACCATATATTTT
TRBJ2-1 . . TRBV6-5 CASSYSPWAGQFF TGTGCCAGCAGTTACTCTCCGTGGGCTGGGCAGTTCTTC
TRBJ1-1 . . TRBV7-8 CASSSQGVNTEAFF TGTGCCAGCAGCTCACAGGGTGTGAACACTGAAGCTTTCTTT
TRBJ1-1 TRBD1 . TRBV30 CAWSVGDRERTEAFF TGTGCCTGGAGTGTAGGGGACAGGGAAAGGACTGAAGCTTTCTTT
TRBJ1-1 . . TRBV3-1/TRBV3-2 CASTREGEGTEAFF TGTGCCAGCACCCGGGAGGGGGAGGGCACTGAAGCTTTCTTT
TRBJ2-1 . . TRBV21-1 CAAPGGGGFYNEQFF TGTGCCGCGCCCGGGGGAGGGGGTTTTTACAATGAGCAGTTCTTC
TRBJ1-2 TRBD1 . TRBV5-1 CASSQGQGYGYTF TGCGCCAGCAGCCAAGGACAGGGCTATGGCTACACCTTC
TRBJ1-4 . . TRBV28 CASSLMAGNEKLFF TGTGCCAGCAGTTTAATGGCGGGAAATGAAAAACTGTTTTTT
TRBJ2-5 . . TRBV29-1 CSVSTLGVPKETQYF TGCAGCGTTTCCACCCTAGGGGTTCCAAAAGAGACCCAGTACTTC
TRBJ2-3 TRBD2 . TRBV2 CASDMGLAGTDTQYF TGTGCCAGCGATATGGGACTAGCAGGAACAGATACGCAGTATTTT
TRBJ1-2 . few TRBV2 CASNSDRVLNYGYTF TGTGCCAGCAATTCTGACCGGGTTTTGAACTATGGCTACACCTTC
TRBJ1-5 TRBD1 few TRBV6-1 CASSDRTGRNQPQHF TGTGCCAGCAGTGACCGGACAGGCCGTAATCAGCCCCAGCATTTT
TRBJ1-4 TRBD1 once TRBV19 CASSARTGGTNEKLFF TGTGCCAGTAGTGCCAGAACAGGGGGCACTAATGAAAAACTGTTTTTT
TRBJ1-2 TRBD1 . TRBV6-5 CATFRDRGYYGYTF TGTGCCACTTTCCGGGACAGGGGTTACTATGGCTACACCTTC
TRBJ2-7 TRBD1 . TRBV10-3 CAISPGQGYEQYF TGTGCCATCAGCCCGGGACAGGGGTACGAGCAGTACTTC
TRBJ2-5 . . TRBV5-1 CASSLRGQETQYF TGCGCCAGCAGCCTCCGGGGCCAAGAGACCCAGTACTTC
TRBJ2-1 TRBD2 . TRBV11-2 CASSSPGGGYNEQFF TGTGCCAGCAGCTCCCCGGGGGGGGGTTACAATGAGCAGTTCTTC
TRBJ2-7 TRBD2 . TRBV5-4 CASSWTLAGGPNEQYF TGTGCCAGCAGCTGGACACTAGCGGGAGGGCCAAACGAGCAGTACTTC
TRBJ1-4 . . TRBV7-9 CASSLGQSDEKLFF TGTGCCAGCAGCTTAGGACAGTCTGATGAAAAACTGTTTTTT
TRBJ1-2 TRBD1 . TRBV5-4 CASSHRDRGRHGYTF TGTGCCAGCAGCCACCGGGACAGGGGAAGGCATGGCTACACCTTC
TRBJ1-6 . . TRBV9 CASSVGRGPNSPLHF TGTGCCAGCAGCGTAGGGAGGGGACCTAATTCACCCCTCCACTTT
TRBJ2-7 TRBD1 . TRBV30 CAWSGTFPGTGGAKQYF TGTGCCTGGAGCGGAACCTTCCCCGGGACAGGGGGCGCCAAGCAGTACTTC
TRBJ2-1 TRBD1 . TRBV6-5 CASSPRDRSYNEQFF TGTGCCAGCAGTCCCCGGGACAGGTCCTACAATGAGCAGTTCTTC
TRBJ2-1 TRBD2 . TRBV7-9 CARGGAGYNEQFF TGTGCCAGGGGCGGAGCGGGGTACAATGAGCAGTTCTTC
TRBJ2-2 TRBD2 . TRBV30 CAWGSGRGPAGELFF TGTGCCTGGGGAAGCGGGAGAGGGCCCGCCGGGGAGCTGTTTTTT
TRBJ1-1 . . TRBV3-1/TRBV3-2 CASSRGGLLQNTEAFF TGTGCCAGCAGCCGCGGGGGACTATTGCAGAACACTGAAGCTTTCTTT
TRBJ2-3 . . TRBV7-2 CASSLVAGMDTQYF TGTGCCAGCAGCTTAGTGGCCGGGATGGATACGCAGTATTTT
TRBJ2-7 TRBD2 . TRBV29-1 CSVVTSGTYEQYF TGCAGCGTTGTAACTAGCGGAACCTACGAGCAGTACTTC
TRBJ2-3 . . TRBV6-5 CASTLLGTDTQYF TGTGCCAGCACCCTCCTCGGTACAGATACGCAGTATTTT
TRBJ1-5 TRBD1 . TRBV28 CASSLSDRGDQPQHF TGTGCCAGCAGTTTATCGGACAGGGGGGATCAGCCCCAGCATTTT
TRBJ2-1 . . TRBV12-3/TRBV12-4 CASSYDGGQFF TGTGCCAGCAGTTACGACGGAGGGCAGTTCTTC
TRBJ2-7 TRBD1 . TRBV5-4 CASSLGQGSYSGQYF TGTGCCAGCAGCTTGGGACAGGGGAGTTATAGCGGGCAGTACTTC
TRBJ2-7 TRBD1 . TRBV7-8 CASSVRDRALEQYF TGTGCCAGCAGCGTCCGGGACAGGGCCCTCGAGCAGTACTTC
TRBJ1-3 . few TRBV19 CASSIGRTAIYF TGTGCCAGTAGTATCGGGAGAACTGCCATATATTTT
TRBJ2-7 . . TRBV29-1 CSASGSGNYEQYF TGCAGCGCCTCAGGGTCAGGGAACTACGAGCAGTACTTC
TRBJ2-1 . . TRBV11-2 CASSLEPSAGDEQFF TGTGCCAGCAGCTTAGAGCCTAGCGCCGGCGATGAGCAGTTCTTC
TRBJ2-1 . . TRBV2 CASSDQLVWVLNEQFF TGTGCCAGCAGCGACCAACTAGTTTGGGTACTCAATGAGCAGTTCTTC
TRBJ1-6 TRBD1 . TRBV19 CASSNLVQGADSSPLHF TGTGCCAGTAGTAATCTGGTACAGGGGGCGGATAGTTCACCCCTCCACTTT
TRBJ2-2 TRBD1 . TRBV4-1 CASSRERVRGHTGELFF TGCGCCAGCAGCCGAGAGAGAGTCAGGGGGCACACCGGGGAGCTGTTTTTT
TRBJ2-7 TRBD2 . TRBV3-1/TRBV3-2 CASSRRTSGRALGSYEQYF TGTGCCAGCAGCCGCCGAACTAGCGGGAGGGCCCTCGGATCCTACGAGCAGTACTTC
TRBJ1-2 . . TRBV5-6 CASSSPGLYGYTF TGTGCCAGCAGCTCGCCAGGATTGTATGGCTACACCTTC
TRBJ2-1 TRBD1 . TRBV19 CASSLGTGGFYEQFF TGTGCCAGTAGTCTCGGGACAGGGGGCTTCTATGAGCAGTTCTTC
TRBJ2-1 . . TRBV6-6 CASSPPRGSFPFSSYNEQFF TGTGCCAGCAGTCCTCCCCGGGGATCCTTCCCCTTCAGCTCCTACAATGAGCAGTTCTTC
TRBJ2-5 TRBD2 . TRBV11-2 CASSLLGGGAGETQYF TGTGCCAGCAGCTTACTGGGCGGGGGGGCCGGAGAGACCCAGTACTTC
TRBJ2-6 . few TRBV6-4 CASSETQGRVRSGANVLTF TGTGCCAGCAGTGAAACTCAGGGTCGGGTTCGATCTGGGGCCAACGTCCTGACTTTC
TRBJ1-3 . few TRBV13 CASSWLVPSGNTIYF TGTGCCAGCAGCTGGCTAGTTCCTTCTGGAAACACCATATATTTT
TRBJ2-7 . . TRBV18 CASSPISSYEQYF TGTGCCAGCTCACCAATTAGCTCCTACGAGCAGTACTTC
TRBJ1-5 . . TRBV7-2 CASSLEGQGSNQPQHF TGTGCCAGCAGCTTAGAGGGGCAGGGGAGCAATCAGCCCCAGCATTTT
TRBJ1-6 . . TRBV2 CASNRRQVNSPLHF TGTGCCTCCAACCGGAGACAGGTCAATTCACCCCTCCACTTT
TRBJ1-1 . few TRBV19 CAGSEGVFTEAFF TGTGCCGGATCCGAGGGGGTTTTTACTGAAGCTTTCTTT